The 5 T cell receptor beta chains below come from one sample, sequenced in a study of metastatic and nonmetastatic thyroid tumors. Ahead of thyroid surgery, no patient had received treatment of any kind. TCRdb re-called the PCR reads with MiXCR. The profile shows tens of thousands of clones, roughly 13% of them singletons. Sequencing was performed on blood. These receptors originate from a female donor with papillary thyroid cancer or a benign thyroid nodule (not recorded which). Some clones in this sample may be carry-over from other donors' samples.

In its sample, this clone was seen many times. The chain has TRBV20-1 and TRBJ2-7; D is unclear. Trimming cost V 4 bases and J 9 bases, with 22 bases left between them. This CDR3 spans 14 amino acids. Germline CDR1 and CDR2: DFQATT and SNEGSKA (reference sequence). CDR3 sequence: CSATLDGPYDGQYF. The CDR3 nucleotides read TGCAGTGCTACCCTGGACGGTCCCTACGACGGGCAGTACTTC.

This clone has at least ten counts. The sample contains more than one DNA sequence encoding this CDR3. The rearrangement joins TRBV18 to TRBJ2-7; 8 nucleotides agree with TRBD1. V shed 0 bases, J shed 6 bases, and the junction held 10 bases outside the gene matches. CDR1 and CDR2 from the germline V gene are KGHSH and LQKENI. The CDR3 has 16 amino acids. CDR3 loop: CASSPPIGQGAGEQYF. The CDR3 DNA follows: TGTGCCAGCTCACCACCAATCGGGCAGGGGGCAGGCGAGCAGTACTTC.

The sample holds a few counts of this clone. The chain is built from TRBV28 and TRBJ1-4; possible D gene TRBD1, 5 bases. Germline V gene data show CDR1 as MDHEN and CDR2 as SYDVKM. Trimming took off 4 bases at V and 0 bases at J, with 24 bases between the two ends. CDR3 length: 20 residues. In DNA form, the CDR3 reads TGTGCCAGCAGTTCTCTTGGGTTCACGGGGCCGGACGCAACTAATGAAAAACTGTTTTTT. It encodes CASSSLGFTGPDATNEKLFF.

A few counts support this clone. The V gene is TRBV16, the J gene TRBJ2-7, with unresolved D. Germline CDR1 KGHSY, CDR2 FQNENV. V lost 1 base and J 2 bases, leaving 6 bases between the germline ends. CDR3 length equals 13 residues. The CDR3: CASSQWITYEQYF. The CDR3 coding sequence is TGTGCCAGCAGCCAATGGATCACCTACGAGCAGTACTTC.

Ten or more counts support this clone. The chain employs TRBV18 and TRBJ2-7; D unclear. Deletions cut 3 bases from V and 5 bases from J, with 5 bases between. CDR3 length: 11 amino acids. CDR1 is KGHSH and CDR2 is LQKENI in the germline V gene. CDR3 loop: CASSPEHEQYF. The CDR3 region has the DNA TGTGCCAGCTCACCGGAGCACGAGCAGTACTTC.